This TCR beta chain is drawn from a study of shared clonotypes between healthy human individuals. Study at large: A couple of female and a few male donors aged 18 to 49 were enrolled.

The CDR3 contains 15 residues. Between the trimmed V and J ends, which lost 0 bases and 1 base, there was a span of 8 bases. The V gene's germline CDR1 is KGHSH and CDR2 LQKENI. The assay was carried out at the deep level. Genomic DNA per cell subset filled all wells of several immunoSEQ plates. Clones were sequenced by immunoSEQ multiplex PCR, and TCRdb holds only the in-frame ones, with some missing. The sample includes roughly 480,000 clones, 79% of them seen just once. This sequence joins TRBV18 and TRBJ2-3, with D maybe TRBD1 (5 bases). The source material was PBMCs. The TCR comes from a woman between 40 and 50 years old in good health. Some clones in this sample may be carry-over from other donors' samples. CDR3 sequence (DNA): TGTGCCAGCTCACCACCGGGGCTTCGCACAGATACGCAGTATTTT. Encoded protein: CASSPPGLRTDTQYF.